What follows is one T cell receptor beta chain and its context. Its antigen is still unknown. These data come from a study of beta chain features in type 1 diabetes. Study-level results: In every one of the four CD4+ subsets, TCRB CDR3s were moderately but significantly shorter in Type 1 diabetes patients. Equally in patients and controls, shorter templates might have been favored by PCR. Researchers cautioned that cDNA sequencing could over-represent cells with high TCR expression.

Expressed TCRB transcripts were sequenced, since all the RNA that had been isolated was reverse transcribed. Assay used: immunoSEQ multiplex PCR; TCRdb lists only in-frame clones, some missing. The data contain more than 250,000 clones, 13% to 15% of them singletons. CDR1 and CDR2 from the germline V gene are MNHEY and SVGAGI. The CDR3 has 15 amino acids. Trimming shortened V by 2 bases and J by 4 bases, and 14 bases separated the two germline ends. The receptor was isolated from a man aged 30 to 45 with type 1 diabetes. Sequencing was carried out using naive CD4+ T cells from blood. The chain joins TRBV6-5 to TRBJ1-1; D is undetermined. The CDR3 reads CASSYTYMGSTEAFF. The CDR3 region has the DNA TGTGCCAGCAGTTACACCTATATGGGGAGCACTGAAGCTTTCTTT.